This is a list of T cell receptor beta chains from one sample in a study of blood T cell repertoires in COVID-19. The repertoire was sequenced with immunoSEQ multiplex PCR; TCRdb's copy has only in-frame clones and lacks some. The data hold about 130,000 clones, with more than 80% observed a single time. The sequencing input was peripheral blood. Receptors originate from a woman of 80 years or more with COVID-19, enrolled during active disease. Each CDR3 is given with its conserved first and last residue. Fields, in order: clone size, J gene, D gene, V gene, CDR3 protein, CDR3 DNA. The D gene is left open where the match is weak. The size entry is marked missing in some rows and otherwise reads once, few, many or a size class.

size: .
J: TRBJ1-6
D: TRBD1
V: TRBV7-9
CDR3: CASSFLTGTGGSPLHF
DNA: TGTGCCAGCAGCTTTCTAACCGGGACAGGGGGTTCACCCCTCCACTTT

size: .
J: TRBJ2-1
D: .
V: TRBV5-4
CDR3: CASSFPGGSFNEQFF
DNA: TGTGCCAGCAGCTTTCCTGGGGGCAGTTTTAATGAGCAGTTCTTC

size: few
J: TRBJ2-5
D: .
V: TRBV7-2
CDR3: CASRAQETQYF
DNA: TGTGCCAGCAGGGCACAAGAGACCCAGTACTTC

size: once
J: TRBJ2-5
D: .
V: TRBV5-4
CDR3: CASSLSETQYF
DNA: TGTGCCAGCAGCTTGTCGGAGACCCAGTACTTC

size: once
J: TRBJ1-1
D: TRBD1
V: TRBV7-2
CDR3: CASSTTGGRANTEAFF
DNA: TGTGCCAGCAGCACGACAGGGGGTCGGGCGAACACTGAAGCTTTCTTT

size: .
J: TRBJ2-7
D: TRBD2
V: TRBV19
CDR3: CASRAGTKYEQYF
DNA: TGTGCCAGTAGGGCCGGGACTAAGTACGAGCAGTACTTC

size: .
J: TRBJ2-2
D: TRBD1
V: TRBV18
CDR3: CASSPIPGQANTGELFF
DNA: TGTGCCAGCTCACCAATACCGGGACAGGCGAACACCGGGGAGCTGTTTTTT

size: few
J: TRBJ2-7
D: TRBD1
V: TRBV5-1
CDR3: CARGDSPYEQYF
DNA: TGCGCCAGGGGGGACAGTCCCTACGAGCAGTACTTC

size: .
J: TRBJ1-1
D: .
V: TRBV10-3
CDR3: CAISESSGAEAFF
DNA: TGTGCCATCAGTGAGTCTAGCGGGGCTGAAGCTTTCTTT

size: .
J: TRBJ1-1
D: .
V: TRBV5-4
CDR3: CASSLGGPTEAFF
DNA: TGTGCCAGCAGCTTGGGGGGGCCCACTGAAGCTTTCTTT

size: .
J: TRBJ1-1
D: .
V: TRBV6-1
CDR3: CAGSETIRRVMNTEAFF
DNA: TGTGCCGGCAGTGAAACGATCAGGCGAGTAATGAACACTGAAGCTTTCTTT

size: .
J: TRBJ2-2
D: .
V: TRBV9
CDR3: CATARDSPGGELFF
DNA: TGTGCCACGGCCCGGGACTCCCCAGGCGGGGAGCTGTTTTTT

size: .
J: TRBJ2-5
D: .
V: TRBV27
CDR3: CASSGGGLGVRETQYF
DNA: TGTGCCAGCAGTGGGGGGGGGCTGGGAGTGAGGGAGACCCAGTACTTC

size: .
J: TRBJ1-1
D: .
V: TRBV24-1
CDR3: CATSAASPNTEAFF
DNA: TGTGCCACCAGTGCCGCAAGCCCTAACACTGAAGCTTTCTTT

size: few
J: TRBJ1-1
D: .
V: TRBV6-1
CDR3: CASSEAGSEAFF
DNA: TGTGCCAGCAGTGAAGCGGGCTCTGAAGCTTTCTTT

size: once
J: TRBJ2-3
D: TRBD1
V: TRBV15
CDR3: CATSRDRDRGAADTQYF
DNA: TGTGCCACCAGCAGAGATCGGGACAGGGGTGCGGCAGATACGCAGTATTTT

size: .
J: TRBJ2-3
D: TRBD2
V: TRBV18
CDR3: CASSPGTSGDTQYF
DNA: TGTGCCAGCTCACCAGGGACTAGCGGAGATACGCAGTATTTT

size: .
J: TRBJ2-7
D: .
V: TRBV9
CDR3: CASSGPGGEQYF
DNA: TGTGCCAGCAGCGGACCCGGGGGCGAGCAGTACTTC

size: .
J: TRBJ2-5
D: .
V: TRBV18
CDR3: CASSPPGLVQETQYF
DNA: TGTGCCAGCTCACCACCGGGCTTGGTACAAGAGACCCAGTACTTC

size: .
J: TRBJ1-3
D: TRBD1
V: TRBV28
CDR3: CASSKDRGVGNTIYF
DNA: TGTGCCAGCAGTAAGGACAGGGGGGTAGGAAACACCATATATTTT

size: .
J: TRBJ2-3
D: .
V: TRBV6-6
CDR3: CASSYSGGHTDTQYF
DNA: TGTGCCAGCAGTTACTCTGGGGGCCACACAGATACGCAGTATTTT

size: .
J: TRBJ1-5
D: TRBD1
V: TRBV6-2/TRBV6-3
CDR3: CASSLGTGLSNQPQHF
DNA: TGTGCCAGCAGCCTCGGGACAGGCCTTAGCAATCAGCCCCAGCATTTT

size: .
J: TRBJ1-2
D: TRBD1
V: TRBV11-2
CDR3: CASSLPGGYGYTF
DNA: TGTGCCAGCAGCTTACCAGGGGGCTATGGCTACACCTTC

size: .
J: TRBJ2-1
D: TRBD2
V: TRBV25-1
CDR3: CASEETSGRTGEQFF
DNA: TGTGCCAGTGAAGAGACTAGCGGGAGGACGGGGGAGCAGTTCTTC

size: .
J: TRBJ2-7
D: TRBD2
V: TRBV5-1
CDR3: CASSSTAGARSYEQYF
DNA: TGCGCCAGCAGCTCAACAGCGGGAGCACGGTCCTACGAGCAGTACTTC

size: .
J: TRBJ1-2
D: TRBD1
V: TRBV4-2
CDR3: CASSREDRVSGGYTF
DNA: TGTGCCAGCAGCCGAGAGGACAGGGTATCTGGGGGCTACACCTTC

size: once
J: TRBJ1-2
D: .
V: TRBV9
CDR3: CASSVSWGVAAYGYTF
DNA: TGTGCCAGCAGCGTAAGTTGGGGGGTTGCCGCCTATGGCTACACCTTC